This T cell receptor (beta chain) appears in the sequencing data of a study of identical twins. A universal primer binding site was introduced by template switching. The final cDNA contained unique molecular identifiers. TCRdb re-called the 5' RACE reads with MiXCR, one entry per CDR3 protein. The sample lists hundreds of thousands of distinct CDR3 sequences, 5.5% to 6.5% occurring once. The sample holds many counts of this clonotype. Its antigen is unknown. With no exceptions, donors were healthy Caucasians. Findings and limits, study-wide: Insertions were reduced in abundant cord blood beta clonotypes but not in memory repertoires.

This CDR3 has 12 amino acids. Germline assignment: CDR1 DFQATT and CDR2 SNEGSKA (reference sequence). With V trimmed by 6 bases and J by 6 bases, 2 bases remained unmatched. This TCR was recovered from a man aged 18 to 30 in good health. What was sequenced was naive T cells sorted from blood. The V gene is TRBV20-1, the J gene TRBJ2-1; 10 bases align to TRBD2. The CDR3 region is CSAQREGNEQFF. Here the CDR3 DNA reads TGCAGTGCCCAGCGGGAGGGCAATGAGCAGTTCTTC.